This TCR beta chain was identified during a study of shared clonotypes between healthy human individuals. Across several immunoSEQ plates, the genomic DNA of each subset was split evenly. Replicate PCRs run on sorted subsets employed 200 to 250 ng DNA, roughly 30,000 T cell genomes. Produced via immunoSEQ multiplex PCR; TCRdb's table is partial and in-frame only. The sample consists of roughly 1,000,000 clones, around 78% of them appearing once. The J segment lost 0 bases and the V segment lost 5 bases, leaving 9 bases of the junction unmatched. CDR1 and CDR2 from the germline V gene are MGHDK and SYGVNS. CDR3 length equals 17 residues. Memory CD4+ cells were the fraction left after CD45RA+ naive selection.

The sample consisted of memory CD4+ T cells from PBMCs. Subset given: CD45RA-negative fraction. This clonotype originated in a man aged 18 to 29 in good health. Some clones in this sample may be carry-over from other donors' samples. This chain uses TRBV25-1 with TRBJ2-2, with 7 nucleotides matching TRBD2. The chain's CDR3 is CASSSVYGGTNTGELFF. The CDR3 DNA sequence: TGTGCCAGCAGTTCGGTTTACGGGGGGACGAACACCGGGGAGCTGTTTTTT.